This TCR beta chain was observed in a study of CD8+ T cells in alopecia areata. About the study: Twice a day, 5 to 10 mg of oral tofacitinib was administered to treated patients.

V shed 1 base and J shed 2 bases, with 6 bases lying between them. The CDR3 runs to 13 residues. The germline V gene encodes CDR1 SGHAT and CDR2 FQNNGV. A word on this clone: Its antigen is unknown. The sample contains more than one DNA sequence encoding this CDR3.

Sample treatment: oral pan-JAK inhibitor, 5-10 mg twice daily. As part of sample collection, lesional scalp punch biopsies and peripheral blood were taken from alopecia areata patients. Findings and caveats of the study: Sequencing of scalp samples also includes resident alphabeta T cells from normal skin. Elevated clonality characterized lesional scalp relative to normal scalp, particularly in alopecia totalis/universalis.

RNA was isolated and reverse transcribed to cDNA, the sequencing template. Repertoires were generated with immunoSEQ multiplex PCR, while TCRdb's copy carries only in-frame clones and drops some. The data hold about 180,000 clones, with 45% to 60% observed a single time. The material sequenced was CD8+ T cells sorted from blood, taken at week 52, from a patient treated with tofacitinib. This sequence joins TRBV11-2 and TRBJ2-7; the D is unclear. The sequence was obtained from a human donor with alopecia areata. As DNA, the CDR3 is TGTGCCAGCAGCTTAGGCCAGCCCTACGAGCAGTACTTC. Its translation: CASSLGQPYEQYF.